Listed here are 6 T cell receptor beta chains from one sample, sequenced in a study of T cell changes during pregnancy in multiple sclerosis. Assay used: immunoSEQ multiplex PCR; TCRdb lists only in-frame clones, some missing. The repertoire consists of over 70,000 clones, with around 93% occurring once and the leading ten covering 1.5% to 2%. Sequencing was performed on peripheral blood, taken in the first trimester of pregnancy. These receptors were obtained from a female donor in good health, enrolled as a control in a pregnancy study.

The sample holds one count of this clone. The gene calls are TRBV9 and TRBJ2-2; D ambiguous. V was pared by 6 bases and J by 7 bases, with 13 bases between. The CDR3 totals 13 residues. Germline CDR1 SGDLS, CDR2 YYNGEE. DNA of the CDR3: TGTGCCAGCAACCCCAAAACCGGCGGGGAGCTGTTTTTT. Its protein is CASNPKTGGELFF.

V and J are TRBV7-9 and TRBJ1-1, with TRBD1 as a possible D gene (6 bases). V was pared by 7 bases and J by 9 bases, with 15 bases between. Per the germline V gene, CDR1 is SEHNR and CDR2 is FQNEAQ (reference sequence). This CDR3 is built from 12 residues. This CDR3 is CASIQGSGQAFF. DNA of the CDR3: TGTGCCAGCATTCAGGGGTCGGGGCAAGCTTTCTTT.

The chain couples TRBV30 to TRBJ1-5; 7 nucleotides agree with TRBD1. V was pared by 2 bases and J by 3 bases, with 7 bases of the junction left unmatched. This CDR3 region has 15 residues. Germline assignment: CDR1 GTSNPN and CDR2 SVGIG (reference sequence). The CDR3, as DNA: TGTGCCTGGAGTCGATCGGGACAGTTCAATCAGCCCCAGCATTTT. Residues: CAWSRSGQFNQPQHF.

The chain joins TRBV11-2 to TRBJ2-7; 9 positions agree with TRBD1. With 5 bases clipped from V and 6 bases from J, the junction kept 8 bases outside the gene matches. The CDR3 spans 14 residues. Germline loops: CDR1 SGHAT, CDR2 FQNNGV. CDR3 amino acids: CASSQRTGEGEQYF. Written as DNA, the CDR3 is TGTGCCAGCAGCCAGAGGACAGGGGAGGGCGAGCAGTACTTC.

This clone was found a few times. In DNA, the CDR3 is TGTGCCATCGGGGGGGGCGTGCAGAATAATCAGCCCCAGCATTTT. Translating gives CAIGGGVQNNQPQHF. The gene calls are TRBV10-3 and TRBJ1-5; maybe TRBD1 (6 bases). The CDR3 contains 15 residues. Trimming removed 8 bases at V and 4 bases at J, with 18 bases between. The V gene's germline CDR1 is ENHRY and CDR2 SYGVKD.

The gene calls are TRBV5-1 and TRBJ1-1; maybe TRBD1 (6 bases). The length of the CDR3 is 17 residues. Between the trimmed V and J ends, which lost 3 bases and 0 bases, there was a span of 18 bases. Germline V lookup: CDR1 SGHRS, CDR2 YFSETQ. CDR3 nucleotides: TGCGCCAGCAGCTCTGCGGGTACAGGGACCATGAACACTGAAGCTTTCTTT. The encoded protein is CASSSAGTGTMNTEAFF.